This TCR beta chain emerged from a study of blood T cells in healthy people across ages (dated by TCRdb to about 2015). In the study overall: In model experiments, template switching captured about one uniquely barcoded TCR beta cDNA molecule for every two T cells. The study measured age-related changes in TCR beta repertoire diversity using deep sequencing normalized with unique cDNA molecular identifiers. Donors were grouped into four age groups: young (average 16 years), middle-aged (roughly 38), aged (around 56) and long-lived (about 90). Donors of different ages were randomly distributed across sequencing lanes to avoid experimental bias. Using the same blood draw, the study looked at two additional independent replicas of 1 million unique cDNA reads for two donors, one aged 18 to 30 and the other aged 80 or older.

The library was built by means of 5' RACE. TCRdb names Illumina HiSeq 2500 as the instrument used. The second PCR ran for roughly 6 to 11 cycles and used a J-beta primer mix along with a sample-barcoded 5' primer. Each TCR beta cDNA molecule received a unique molecular identifier from a template-switch 5' adaptor carrying 12 random nucleotides. Each sample yielded at least 2.5 million CDR3-containing paired-end reads. First-strand cDNA synthesis was performed from all RNA using the Mint cDNA synthesis kit, with priming by a TRBC-specific oligonucleotide. All cDNA was treated with uracil-DNA glycosylase and then went through a first 18-cycle PCR with the universal primers M1SS and BC2_uni_R. In the paper's pipeline: For normalization, 1 million high-quality reads, each with a distinct molecular identifier, were randomly selected from each sample. Reads with shared molecular identifiers were discarded instead of being binned into consensus sequences. MiTCR, with a Q25 quality threshold and the strictest error-elimination algorithm, was used for CDR3 identification, clonotype clustering and error correction. A nonparametric unseen species model with Euler transformation was used to estimate a lower bound on total TCR beta diversity. The public sequencing data were trimmed at Q25 with fastp and processed into clonotypes with MiXCR by TCRdb, which kept only in-frame beta chains. Rows with a matching CDR3 protein are joined into one entry that keeps the most common DNA and genes. TCRdb's processing, not the authors', yielded these V and J calls. This sample is represented by hundreds of thousands of distinct CDR3 sequences; roughly 29% of them were singletons. The biggest ten clones account for over 25% of the sample.

Overall study outcomes, separate from this receptor: A strong correlation was found between observed TCR beta diversity and the percentage of naive T cells measured by flow cytometry. Because the CMV infection status of the donors was unknown, age-related changes in expanded clonotypes may potentially have been confounded. Since profiling was done on bulk unsorted PBMCs, naive and antigen-experienced compartments could not be conclusively compared. Total diversity estimates from one million sequenced T cells were considered lower bounds and underestimates. Compared with the aged group, the long-lived group had more naive CD4+ T cells, fewer expanded clones and increased TCR diversity, a pattern suggesting age selection. Observed TCR beta diversity per million T cells fell roughly linearly with age, and a significant reduction was already apparent by age approximately 40.

The roughly 39 donors, aged about 6 to 90 years, were systemically healthy Caucasian individuals from Russia. About 9.6 milliliters of peripheral blood were collected from each donor into EDTA-treated Vacutainer tubes. Ficoll-Paque density-gradient centrifugation was used to isolate PBMCs, with at least 6.5 million per sample. Trizol reagent was used to extract total RNA from PBMCs, with at least 5.5 micrograms per sample. The percentages of naive CD45RAhigh/CD27high T cells were determined by flow cytometry on a PBMC aliquot from every donor. A word on this clonotype: What antigen it recognizes has not been identified. Base qualities are not recorded, but no much larger clone differs from it by a single base.

CDR1 and CDR2 are read off the germline V gene (reference sequence) as DFQATT and SNEGSKA. The junction carries 15 bases between V and J, which are trimmed by 0 bases and 4 bases respectively. Including cysteine and phenylalanine, the CDR3 has 16 amino acids. The retained sequence is limited to the CDR3, 48 bases, with the frame set at the first base. The rearranged chain carries TRBV20-1 and TRBJ1-4, with the D gene too uncertain to name. The receptor was derived from a woman between 70 and 85 years old in good health. Sequenced input: blood. The CDR3: CSAREGSGPVNEKLFF. The DNA is as follows: TGCAGTGCTAGAGAGGGGAGTGGGCCGGTTAATGAAAAACTGTTTTTT.